A single sample gave rise to the 8 T cell receptor beta chains below, sequenced in a study of blood T cell repertoires in COVID-19. The data were produced by immunoSEQ multiplex PCR, yet TCRdb's version contains in-frame clones alone and is incomplete. The sample has under 150,000 clones; 65% to 90% are singletons. Sequencing used PBMCs or T cells enriched from blood (not recorded which). Receptors were obtained from a woman in her 50s who had recovered from COVID-19.

About this clone: At the DNA level, this CDR3 is encoded by other sequences in the same sample as well. The chain uses TRBV19 and TRBJ2-7; maybe TRBD1 (6 bases). The CDR3 is made up of 15 amino acids. Between the trimmed V and J ends, which lost 5 bases and 0 bases, there was a span of 14 bases. The germline V gene has CDR1 LNHDA and CDR2 SQIVND (reference sequence). The CDR3 region is CASSGAEGGSYEQYF. The CDR3 region has the DNA TGTGCCAGTAGTGGGGCTGAAGGGGGCTCCTACGAGCAGTACTTC.

The chain employs TRBV4-1 and TRBJ1-4; D might be TRBD1 (6 bases). Between the trimmed V and J ends, which lost 3 bases and 4 bases, there was a span of 12 bases. CDR1 and CDR2 from the germline V gene are MGHRA and YSYEKL. The CDR3 loop spans 15 amino acids. The DNA of the CDR3 is TGCGCCAGCAGCCAGTGGACAGCGAATAATGAAAAACTGTTTTTT. This gives the protein CASSQWTANNEKLFF.

The rearrangement joins TRBV6-5 to TRBJ2-7, with D maybe TRBD1 (6 bases). V shed 6 bases and J shed 0 bases, with 12 bases lying between them. The germline V gene encodes CDR1 MNHEY and CDR2 SVGAGI. CDR3 size: 14 residues. CDR3 residues: CASRLGHPSYEQYF. CDR3 nucleotide sequence: TGTGCCAGCAGATTGGGACATCCCTCCTACGAGCAGTACTTC.

This chain links TRBV10-2 with TRBJ2-1; 9 positions match TRBD2. Per the germline V gene, CDR1 is WSHSY and CDR2 is SAAADI. This CDR3 spans 17 amino acids. Losses at the gene ends were 0 bases for V and 2 bases for J; bases not matched to a gene: 5. The CDR3 region has the DNA TGCGCCAGCAGTGAGTCACTAGCGGGTACAACCTACAATGAGCAGTTCTTC. Translated: CASSESLAGTTYNEQFF.

The chain employs TRBV29-1 and TRBJ1-1; 10 nucleotides line up with TRBD1. This CDR3 is 14 amino acids long. V lost 6 bases to trimming and J lost 5 bases; unmatched junction nucleotides: 9. The germline V gene encodes CDR1 SQVTM and CDR2 ANQGSEA. The CDR3 here is CSVAGTGEETEAFF. CDR3 nucleotides: TGCAGCGTGGCCGGGACAGGGGAGGAGACTGAAGCTTTCTTT.

A single count supports this clone. The rearrangement joins TRBV30 to TRBJ2-5, with TRBD2 matching over 7 bases. The CDR3 contains 11 residues. The germline CDR1 and CDR2 sequences are GTSNPN and SVGIG (reference sequence). Trimming took 4 bases from V and 4 from J; bases not matched to a gene: 0. This CDR3 reads CAWTSGETQYF. DNA for the CDR3: TGTGCCTGGACTAGCGGAGAGACCCAGTACTTC.

The chain has TRBV10-3 and TRBJ1-3; D call uncertain. V shed 0 bases and J shed 0 bases, with 9 bases lying between them. The CDR3 consists of 16 residues. Germline V gene data show CDR1 as ENHRY and CDR2 as SYGVKD. CDR3 in amino acids: CAISESRMNSGNTIYF. CDR3 DNA: TGTGCCATCAGTGAGTCGAGAATGAACTCTGGAAACACCATATATTTT.

This chain uses TRBV9 with TRBJ1-1, with 7 bases that match TRBD1. The CDR3 runs to 18 residues. The V gene's germline CDR1 is SGDLS and CDR2 YYNGEE. Losses at the gene ends were 0 bases for V and 4 bases for J; bases not matched to a gene: 15. CDR3 amino acids: CASSVATGEGPTVTEAFF. For the CDR3, the DNA is TGTGCCAGCAGCGTAGCTACAGGGGAAGGACCGACGGTCACTGAAGCTTTCTTT.